The 32 T cell receptor beta chains reported below all come from one sample, sequenced in a study of shared clonotypes between healthy human individuals. Sequenced by immunoSEQ multiplex PCR; TCRdb stores in-frame clones only, minus some. The sample holds some 2.4 million clones, over 85% seen once. Sequencing was carried out using naive CD4+ T cells from PBMCs. Subset denoted: CD45RA+ positively selected. The origin of the receptors is a man younger than 30 in good health. Some clones in this sample may be carry-over from other donors' samples.

V is TRBV5-8 and J is TRBJ2-3; D unclear. The CDR3 is 14 amino acids. Germline V gene sequence: CDR1 SGHTS, CDR2 YDEGEE. Trimming removed 1 base at V and 9 bases at J, with 15 bases between. This CDR3 reads CASSLPLAARTQYF. The CDR3 bases are TGTGCCAGCAGCTTGCCCCTCGCCGCGAGGACGCAGTATTTT.

This chain joins TRBV6-1 and TRBJ2-1; no clear D. V lost 7 bases and J 13 bases, leaving 17 bases between the germline ends. The CDR3 spans 12 residues. From germline, CDR1 is MNHNS and CDR2 SASEGT. The CDR3 here is CASIPSAGLQFF. CDR3 bases: TGTGCCAGCATCCCAAGCGCCGGTCTTCAGTTCTTC.

J is TRBJ2-7 and V is TRBV6-5; weak D call: TRBD2 (6 bases). The germline CDR1 and CDR2 sequences are MNHEY and SVGAGI. This CDR3 contains 12 residues. V lost 7 bases and J lost 3, with 10 bases in between. The CDR3, as DNA: TGTGCCAGCATGGGGCGGGGCTACGAGCAGTACTTC. It specifies CASMGRGYEQYF.

This chain connects TRBV7-8 to TRBJ1-1; D unresolved. Germline V gene sequence: CDR1 SGHVS, CDR2 FQNEAQ. CDR3 size: 15 residues. The V end was cut by 5 bases, the J end by 4 bases, with 17 bases between. This CDR3 reads CASSPPTGQGTEAFF. DNA of the CDR3: TGTGCCAGCAGCCCGCCTACCGGGCAAGGCACTGAAGCTTTCTTT.

Points on this clone: A much larger clone sits a single nucleotide away, making a read error possible. This sample includes further DNA sequences coding for the same CDR3. The chain recombines TRBV28 with TRBJ2-7; the D is unclear. Trimming left V 3 bases short and J 3 bases short, with 3 bases between. CDR1 MDHEN and CDR2 SYDVKM come from the germline V gene. The CDR3 has 11 residues. CDR3 protein: CASSFNYEQYF. As DNA, the CDR3 is TGTGCCAGCAGTTTTAACTACGAGCAGTACTTC.

The chain combines TRBV7-8 with TRBJ1-1; D might be TRBD1 (6 bases). CDR3 length: 14 residues. The germline gives CDR1 SGHVS, CDR2 FQNEAQ. V dropped 4 bases and J dropped 5 bases, with 14 bases sitting between them. The CDR3 DNA is TGTGCCAGCAGCTCAGGACATCAGGGGACTGAAGCTTTCTTT. The encoded protein is CASSSGHQGTEAFF.

The genes are TRBV7-9 and TRBJ2-2, with 7 bases that match TRBD1. This CDR3 has 15 amino acids. The germline V gene encodes CDR1 SEHNR and CDR2 FQNEAQ (reference sequence). V shed 5 bases and J 2 bases; nucleotides not matched to a gene: 5. CDR3 residues: CASSVDRKNTGELFF. CDR3 nucleotides: TGTGCCAGCAGCGTGGACAGGAAAAACACCGGGGAGCTGTTTTTT.

The gene calls are TRBV5-1 and TRBJ2-1; 8 positions agree with TRBD2. The length of the CDR3 is 16 residues. V trimming: 4 bases; J trimming: 7 bases; junction bases outside the gene matches: 13. Per the germline V gene, CDR1 is SGHRS and CDR2 is YFSETQ. CDR3 DNA: TGCGCCAGCAGCCCGGAGGGGACTAGGTCGAGGAATGAGCAGTTCTTC. Its protein product is CASSPEGTRSRNEQFF.

The chain has TRBV6-1 and TRBJ2-7; possible D gene TRBD2, 6 bases. V gave up 7 bases and J gave up 4 bases, with 20 bases separating them. The CDR3 length is 15 residues. CDR1 and CDR2 (germline): MNHNS, SASEGT. The CDR3 nucleotides are TGTGCCAGCATCGAAGCAATCGGGGGACCGTACGAGCAGTACTTC. It is translated as CASIEAIGGPYEQYF.

The V gene is TRBV5-6, the J gene TRBJ2-3; the D gene is possibly TRBD1 (5 bases). Between the trimmed V and J ends, which lost 0 bases and 8 bases, there was a span of 13 bases. CDR3 length: 14 amino acids. Germline V gives CDR1 SGHDT, CDR2 YYEEEE. CDR3 amino acids: CASSLEGAPTTQYF. As DNA, the CDR3 is TGTGCCAGCAGCTTGGAAGGGGCGCCGACTACGCAGTATTTT.

This clone was observed once. This chain uses TRBV6-6 with TRBJ1-4; the D gene is possibly TRBD1 (6 bases). The CDR3 is made up of 15 amino acids. Between the trimmed V and J ends, which lost 0 bases and 8 bases, there was a span of 13 bases. Germline V gene data show CDR1 as MNHNY and CDR2 as SVGAGI (reference sequence). The CDR3 DNA follows: TGTGCCAGCAGTTACTCGGGGGGCCTCGGGGAAAAACTGTTTTTT. Translation gives CASSYSGGLGEKLFF.

The chain is built from TRBV5-8 and TRBJ1-1, with D hard to call. Between the trimmed V and J ends, which lost 0 bases and 10 bases, there was a span of 7 bases. The CDR3 length is 11 residues. Per the germline V gene, CDR1 is SGHTS and CDR2 is YDEGEE. This CDR3 is CASSLVAVAFF. The CDR3 DNA follows: TGTGCCAGCAGCTTGGTCGCGGTAGCTTTCTTT.

As concerns this clone: It is unclear where the CDR3 begins or ends on the DNA, so no DNA is shown, and the CDR3 is as TCRdb lists it. The V and J genes are TRBV28 and TRBJ2-2; TRBD2, the table's D call, was not compared with the DNA. The CDR3 spans 15 residues, counting both ends. Germline V gene data show CDR1 as MDHEN and CDR2 as SYDVKM. This chain's CDR3 is CASILGRANTGELFF.

Points on this clone: The same CDR3 also results from other DNA sequences found in this sample. The rearrangement links TRBV27 to TRBJ2-4; D might be TRBD1 or TRBD2, each matching 5 bases. Per germline, CDR1 MNHEY and CDR2 SMNVEV (reference sequence). CDR3 length equals 15 residues. The V and J ends lost 5 bases and 1 base respectively, with 12 bases between them. The CDR3 nucleotides are TGTGCCAGCAGTAGATGGGACCTCGCCAAAAACATTCAGTACTTC. It is translated as CASSRWDLAKNIQYF.

V usage is TRBV6-6 and J usage is TRBJ1-5; 10 nucleotides line up with TRBD1. Germline V gene sequence: CDR1 MNHNY, CDR2 SVGAGI (reference sequence). V was clipped by 5 bases and J by 5 bases; unmatched bases: 6. This CDR3 comprises 15 residues. The CDR3 sequence is CASSTDRGRDQPQHF. Written as DNA, the CDR3 is TGTGCCAGCAGTACCGACAGGGGGCGCGATCAGCCCCAGCATTTT.

V usage is TRBV5-4 and J usage is TRBJ2-3, with 7 bases identical to TRBD2. Germline assignment: CDR1 SGHNT and CDR2 YYREEE (reference sequence). With 1 base clipped from V and 4 bases from J, the junction kept 6 bases outside the gene matches. The CDR3 covers 15 residues. In DNA, the CDR3 is TGTGCCAGCAGCTTGTCCGCGGGAGCGGCAGATACGCAGTATTTT. Its translation: CASSLSAGAADTQYF. Looking up the rest from reference TRBV5-4 and TRBJ2-3 gives the full variable domain: ETGVTQSPTHLIKTRGQQVTLRCSSQSGHNTVSWYQQALGQGPQFIFQYYREEENGRGNFPPRFSGLQFPNYSSELNVNALELDDSALYLCASSLSAGAADTQYFGPGTRLTVL.

This clone occurred once. V gene TRBV27 combines with J gene TRBJ1-6; D is possibly TRBD1 (5 bases). V gave up 8 bases and J gave up 3 bases, with 14 bases separating them. Germline assignment: CDR1 MNHEY and CDR2 SMNVEV (reference sequence). The CDR3 extends over 15 amino acids. CDR3 in DNA: TGTGCCAGCCGAATGGGGGGTTACTATAATTCACCCCTCCACTTT. Its translation: CASRMGGYYNSPLHF.

The rearrangement uses TRBV5-1 and TRBJ2-1, with D unresolved. Trimming pared 9 bases from V and 8 bases from J, leaving 9 bases between. Germline-derived CDR1 and CDR2 are SGHRS and YFSETQ. The CDR3 spans 10 residues. CDR3 DNA sequence: TGCGCCATCAAGGCTGATGAGCAGTTCTTC. Its protein is CAIKADEQFF.

This rearrangement joins TRBV11-1 to TRBJ2-1, with TRBD2 as a possible D gene (6 bases). The germline V gene has CDR1 SGHAT and CDR2 FQDESV (reference sequence). The V gene lost 2 bases and the J gene lost 4 bases, with 9 bases spanning the gap. The CDR3 runs 14 residues. The CDR3 region has the DNA TGTGCCAGCAGCTTAAGGGACTCTTACAATGAGCAGTTCTTC. Its protein is CASSLRDSYNEQFF.

The chain links TRBV25-1 to TRBJ2-3; D gene ambiguous. The V end was cut by 8 bases, the J end by 0 bases, with 12 bases between. Germline-derived CDR1 and CDR2 are MGHDK and SYGVNS. The CDR3 is 14 amino acids. The CDR3 nucleotides read TGTGCCAGCTCCTCCGGGCTTAGCACAGATACGCAGTATTTT. Translation: CASSSGLSTDTQYF.

This rearrangement joins TRBV10-3 to TRBJ2-2, with D unclear. CDR1 and CDR2 (germline): ENHRY, SYGVKD. V lost 7 bases to trimming and J lost 3 bases, with 12 bases between them. The CDR3 spans 14 residues. The CDR3 loop reads CAITPVLDTGELFF. CDR3 DNA: TGTGCCATCACACCGGTTTTGGACACCGGGGAGCTGTTTTTT.

This chain links TRBV5-6 with TRBJ1-1; D is ambiguous. The V and J ends lost 0 bases and 5 bases respectively, with 11 bases between them. The germline CDR1 and CDR2 sequences are SGHDT and YYEEEE. The CDR3 sequence is 14 residues long. The CDR3 loop is CASSLGPGKTEAFF. The CDR3 bases are TGTGCCAGCAGCTTGGGACCGGGGAAGACTGAAGCTTTCTTT.

J is TRBJ2-7 and V is TRBV5-1, with D perhaps TRBD2 (5 bases). The CDR3 is made up of 14 amino acids. V was cut by 4 bases and J by 1 base, with 12 bases left in between. CDR1 SGHRS and CDR2 YFSETQ come from the germline V gene. The CDR3 spells CASSQGPGSYEQYF. The CDR3 DNA reads as TGCGCCAGCAGCCAAGGCCCGGGGTCCTACGAGCAGTACTTC.

The sample holds a few counts of this clone. The same CDR3 arises from other DNA sequences in this sample as well. The chain joins TRBV5-1 to TRBJ2-5, with D hard to call. Trimming removed 2 bases at V and 1 base at J, with 3 bases between. The CDR3 covers 12 residues. The germline CDR1 and CDR2 sequences are SGHRS and YFSETQ. CDR3: CASSFSQETQYF. In DNA form, the CDR3 reads TGCGCCAGCAGCTTCTCCCAAGAGACCCAGTACTTC.

This chain uses TRBV6-5 with TRBJ1-2, with 7 bases matching TRBD1. Germline trimming cut 5 bases from V and 2 bases from J; bases unmatched to any gene: 8. CDR3 length: 15 amino acids. Germline V gives CDR1 MNHEY, CDR2 SVGAGI. In nucleotides, the CDR3 is TGTGCCAGCAGTACGCACCCCAGGGGGAACTATGGCTACACCTTC. Translation: CASSTHPRGNYGYTF.

In this sample, this clone turned up a few times. The V and J genes are TRBV29-1 and TRBJ1-1; the D is unclear. Trimming removed 2 bases from V and 3 bases from J, with 13 bases in between. The CDR3 runs to 14 residues. Germline V gene lookup returns CDR1 SQVTM and CDR2 ANQGSEA. CDR3 protein: CSVEQRARHTEAFF. CDR3 in DNA: TGCAGCGTTGAACAGAGGGCACGACACACTGAAGCTTTCTTT.

The chain uses TRBV11-3 and TRBJ2-5; 7 nucleotides agree with TRBD1. The CDR3 covers 14 residues. Trimming cost V 4 bases and J 3 bases; bases outside gene matches: 5. The germline V gene encodes CDR1 SGHNT and CDR2 YENEEA. The CDR3 is CASSSGTEKETQYF. DNA for the CDR3: TGTGCCAGCAGCTCCGGGACAGAGAAAGAGACCCAGTACTTC.

The chain combines TRBV5-1 with TRBJ2-7; TRBD2 aligns across 14 bases. The CDR3 loop spans 17 amino acids. The germline V gene encodes CDR1 SGHRS and CDR2 YFSETQ. Trimming took 2 bases from V and 0 from J; bases not matched to a gene: 4. The CDR3 protein is CASSLGLAGGYSYEQYF. CDR3 coding DNA: TGCGCCAGCAGCTTAGGACTAGCGGGAGGTTACTCCTACGAGCAGTACTTC.

This clone appeared a few times. Other nucleotide sequences from this sample produce the same CDR3. V usage is TRBV28 and J usage is TRBJ2-3; D unresolved. The germline V gene has CDR1 MDHEN and CDR2 SYDVKM. Trimming left V 3 bases short and J 2 bases short, with 0 bases between. This CDR3 has 11 residues. The CDR3 DNA sequence: TGTGCCAGCAGTTTCACAGATACGCAGTATTTT. This translates into CASSFTDTQYF.

Comments on this clone: Other DNA sequences in the same sample also yield this CDR3. The chain has TRBV20-1 and TRBJ1-1; tentatively, D is TRBD1 (5 bases). Trimming cost V 6 bases and J 5 bases, with 10 bases left between them. The CDR3 totals 11 residues. Germline-derived CDR1 and CDR2 are DFQATT and SNEGSKA (reference sequence). This CDR3 is CSAFGGTEAFF. The DNA of the CDR3 is TGCAGTGCCTTCGGGGGGACTGAAGCTTTCTTT.

The J gene is TRBJ2-7, the V gene TRBV5-4; 10 bases line up with TRBD2. The germline V gene encodes CDR1 SGHNT and CDR2 YYREEE (reference sequence). V was pared by 1 base and J by 3 bases, with 7 bases of the junction left unmatched. The CDR3 is made up of 16 amino acids. This chain's CDR3 is CASSLKRTSGVYEQYF. The CDR3, as DNA: TGTGCCAGCAGCTTGAAGCGGACTAGCGGAGTCTACGAGCAGTACTTC.

V is TRBV5-1 and J is TRBJ2-3; possibly TRBD2 for D (6 bases). The V gene's germline CDR1 is SGHRS and CDR2 YFSETQ. Trimming stripped 0 bases from V and 5 bases from J, with 10 bases between. The CDR3 runs 14 residues. The CDR3 DNA is TGCGCCAGCAGCTTGGTAGCTAGCGAAGATACGCAGTATTTT. The encoded protein is CASSLVASEDTQYF.